This T cell receptor (beta chain) originates from a study of PD-L1 blockade in urothelial cancer. Study conclusions and caveats: Below-median TCR clonality that was measured in pretreatment blood predicted better survival.

As to time point: pretreatment peripheral blood. TCRdb's table, derived via immunoSEQ multiplex PCR, lists solely in-frame clones and lacks some. Among around 50,000 clones listed, 80% to 85% were seen once. The sample holds one count of this clone. What it binds is not known. The germline V gene encodes CDR1 KGHSH and CDR2 LQKENI. J gave up 0 bases and V 3 bases, and 4 bases lay outside the gene matches. The CDR3 loop spans 17 amino acids. This clonotype was obtained from a man aged 50 to 59 with urothelial cancer. The chain uses TRBV18 and TRBJ2-6; 8 nucleotides line up with TRBD1. The sequenced sample was PBMCs, obtained around atezolizumab (anti-PD-L1) treatment. CDR3 nucleotides: TGTGCCAGCTCACCCCCTACAGGGGGCTCTGGGGCCAACGTCCTGACTTTC. Translated: CASSPPTGGSGANVLTF.